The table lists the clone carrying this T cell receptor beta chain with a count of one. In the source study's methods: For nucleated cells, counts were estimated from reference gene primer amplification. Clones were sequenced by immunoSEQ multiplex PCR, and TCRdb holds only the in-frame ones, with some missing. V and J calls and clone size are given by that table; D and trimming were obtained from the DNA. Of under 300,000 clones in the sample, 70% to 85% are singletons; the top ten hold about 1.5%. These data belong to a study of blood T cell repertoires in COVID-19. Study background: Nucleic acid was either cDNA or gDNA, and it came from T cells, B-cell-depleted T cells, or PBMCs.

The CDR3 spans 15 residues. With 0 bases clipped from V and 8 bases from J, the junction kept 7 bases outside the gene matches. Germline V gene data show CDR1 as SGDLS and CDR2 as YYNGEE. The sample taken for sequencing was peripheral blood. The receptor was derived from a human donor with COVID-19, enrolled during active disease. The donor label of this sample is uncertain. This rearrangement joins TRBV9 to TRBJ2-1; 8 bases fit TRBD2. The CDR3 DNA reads TGTGCCAGCAGCGTAGGCGGGGGGAGGGTCGATGAGCAGTTCTTC. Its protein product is CASSVGGGRVDEQFF. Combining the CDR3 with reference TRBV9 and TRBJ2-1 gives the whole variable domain DSGVTQTPKHLITATGQRVTLRCSPRSGDLSVYWYQQSLDQGLQFLIQYYNGEERAKGNILERFSAQQFPDLHSELNLSSLELGDSALYFCASSVGGGRVDEQFFGPGTRLTVL.